The source of this T cell receptor beta chain is a study of T-cell reconstitution after alpha-beta-depleted transplantation in children (dated by TCRdb to about 2016). For the study in its entirety: Using TCR repertoire profiling, the study followed T-cell immune reconstitution in a quantitative way in children after TCRalphabeta/CD19-depleted allogeneic hematopoietic cell transplantation.

Library method: PCR. For sequencing, an Illumina HiSeq 2500 was employed. TCR libraries were prepared with molecular barcoding, using unique molecular identifiers to normalize TCRbeta repertoire quantification. TCRdb reprocessing: public reads trimmed at Q25 with fastp, clones called with MiXCR, in-frame beta chains kept. Every distinct CDR3 protein forms one entry, paired with its most common genes and DNA. The sample includes 83,000 or so distinct CDR3 sequences, with roughly 8.8% observed a single time. The top ten hold 6.9% of the sample. Reading from cysteine to phenylalanine, the CDR3 counts 15 amino acids. Only CDR3 DNA remains: 45 bases, in frame from the first base. The germline V gene (reference sequence) supplies CDR1 DFQATT and CDR2 SNEGSKA. Cut back by 3 bases and 8 bases, the V and J ends lie 17 bases apart. There are many counts of this clonotype. What this receptor recognizes is not known. It has no much larger one-base neighbor in the sample; base qualities were not kept.

The sequencing used PBMCs from the stem cell graft donor, collected from the stem cell graft. The chain is made from TRBV20-1 and TRBJ1-6; no D gene can be assigned with confidence. The receptor comes from a human donor who donated a stem cell graft to a child with congenital amegakaryocytic thrombocytopenia. The sequence in DNA is TGCAGTGCTAGGCAGCCACCTTCGACGGATTCACCCCTCCACTTT. This codes for CSARQPPSTDSPLHF.